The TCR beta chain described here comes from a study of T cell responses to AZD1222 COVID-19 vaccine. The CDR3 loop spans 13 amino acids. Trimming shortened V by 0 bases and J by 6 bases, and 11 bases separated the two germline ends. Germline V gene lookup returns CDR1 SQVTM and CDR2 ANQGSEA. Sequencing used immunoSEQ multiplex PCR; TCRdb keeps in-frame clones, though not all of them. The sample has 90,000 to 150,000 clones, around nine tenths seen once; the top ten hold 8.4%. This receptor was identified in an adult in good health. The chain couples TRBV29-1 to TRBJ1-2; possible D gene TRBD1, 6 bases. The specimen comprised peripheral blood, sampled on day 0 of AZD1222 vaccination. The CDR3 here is CSVEERGRDGYTF. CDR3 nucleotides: TGCAGCGTTGAAGAAAGGGGGAGAGATGGCTACACCTTC.